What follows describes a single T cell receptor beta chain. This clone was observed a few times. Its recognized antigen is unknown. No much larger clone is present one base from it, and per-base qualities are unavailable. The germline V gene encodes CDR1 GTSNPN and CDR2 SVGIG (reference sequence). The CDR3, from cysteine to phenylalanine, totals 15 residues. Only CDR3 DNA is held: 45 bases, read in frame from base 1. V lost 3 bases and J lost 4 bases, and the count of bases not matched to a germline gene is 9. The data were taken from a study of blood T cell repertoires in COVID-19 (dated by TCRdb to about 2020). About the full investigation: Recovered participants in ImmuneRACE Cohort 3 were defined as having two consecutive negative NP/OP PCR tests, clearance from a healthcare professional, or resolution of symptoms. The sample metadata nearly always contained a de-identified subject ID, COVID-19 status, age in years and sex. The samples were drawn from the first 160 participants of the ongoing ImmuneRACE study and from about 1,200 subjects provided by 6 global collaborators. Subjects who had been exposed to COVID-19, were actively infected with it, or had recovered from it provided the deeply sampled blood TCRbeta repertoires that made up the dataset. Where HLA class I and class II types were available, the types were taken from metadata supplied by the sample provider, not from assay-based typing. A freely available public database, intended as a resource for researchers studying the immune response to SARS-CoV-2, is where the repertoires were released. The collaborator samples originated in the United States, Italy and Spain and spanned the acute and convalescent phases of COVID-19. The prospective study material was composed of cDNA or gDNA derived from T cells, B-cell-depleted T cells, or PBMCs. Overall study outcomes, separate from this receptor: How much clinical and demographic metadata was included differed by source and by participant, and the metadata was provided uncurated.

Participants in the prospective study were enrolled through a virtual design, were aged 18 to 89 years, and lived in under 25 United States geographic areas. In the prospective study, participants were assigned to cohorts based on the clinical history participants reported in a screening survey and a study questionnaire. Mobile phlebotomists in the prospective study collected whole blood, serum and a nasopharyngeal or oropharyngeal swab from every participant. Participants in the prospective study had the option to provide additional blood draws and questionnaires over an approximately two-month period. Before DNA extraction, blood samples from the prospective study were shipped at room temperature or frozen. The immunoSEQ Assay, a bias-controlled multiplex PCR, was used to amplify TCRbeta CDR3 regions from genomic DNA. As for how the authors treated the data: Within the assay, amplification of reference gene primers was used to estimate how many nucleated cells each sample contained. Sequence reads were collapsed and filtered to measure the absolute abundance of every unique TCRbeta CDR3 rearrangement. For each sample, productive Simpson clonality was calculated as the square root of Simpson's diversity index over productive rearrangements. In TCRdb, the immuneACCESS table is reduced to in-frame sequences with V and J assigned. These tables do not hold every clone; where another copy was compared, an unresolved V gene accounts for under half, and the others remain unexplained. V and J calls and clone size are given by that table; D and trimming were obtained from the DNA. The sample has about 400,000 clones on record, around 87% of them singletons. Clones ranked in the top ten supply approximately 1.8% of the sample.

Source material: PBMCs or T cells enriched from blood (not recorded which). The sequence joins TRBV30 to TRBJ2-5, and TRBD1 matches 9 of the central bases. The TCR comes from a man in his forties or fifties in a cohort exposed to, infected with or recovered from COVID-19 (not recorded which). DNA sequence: TGTGCCTGGAGCCCCGGGACAGGGTTAACAGAGACCCAGTACTTC. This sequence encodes CAWSPGTGLTETQYF.